The clone carrying this TCR beta chain was detected many times. The antigen remains unidentified. The sample originates from a study of identical twins. MiXCR, run by TCRdb on the 5' RACE reads, gives a single entry per CDR3 protein. The table includes 200,000 to 250,000 distinct CDR3 sequences, approximately 7% detected once. The V and J ends lost 4 bases and 0 bases, in that order; junction bases with no gene match: 3. The CDR3 runs 16 residues. From germline, CDR1 is SGHVS and CDR2 FQNEAQ. Study-level findings and limits: The more abundant beta clonotypes in cord blood had fewer insertions, and memory repertoires did not show this. Zero-insertion analyses could be partly confounded by invariant MAIT and iNKT cells.

This sample also appeared in a second study, on yellow fever vaccine responses in identical twins.

The receptor was derived from a woman under 30 in good health. The chain joins TRBV7-8 to TRBJ2-1, with 10 bases lining up with TRBD2. Material: memory (CD45RO+) T cells sorted from blood. CDR3 DNA: TGTGCCAGCAGCTCCCCTAGCGGGAGCTCCTACAATGAGCAGTTCTTC. Its protein product is CASSSPSGSSYNEQFF. Full variable domain (rest looked up from reference TRBV7-8 and TRBJ2-1): GAGVSQSPRYKVAKRGQDVALRCDPISGHVSLFWYQQALGQGPEFLTYFQNEAQLDKSGLPSDRFFAERPEGSVSTLKIQRTQQEDSAVYLCASSSPSGSSYNEQFFGPGTRLTVL.